One sample yielded the 3 T cell receptor beta chains listed below, sequenced in a study of early T cells in non-severe SARS-CoV-2 infection. TCRdb re-called the 5' RACE reads with MiXCR, one entry per CDR3 protein. Among roughly 58,000 distinct CDR3 sequences listed, under 15% were seen once. Sequenced sample: whole blood. All receptors derive from an adult who was a healthcare worker with PCR-confirmed SARS-CoV-2 infection or an uninfected control (not recorded which).

Ten or more counts support this clonotype. The chain joins TRBV7-9 to TRBJ2-7; D unresolved. Germline lookup yields CDR1 SEHNR and CDR2 FQNEAQ (reference sequence). The CDR3 is 12 amino acids. Trimming stripped 5 bases from V and 9 bases from J, with 14 bases between. The CDR3 reads CASSLDPGGQYF. CDR3 bases: TGTGCCAGCAGCCTCGACCCGGGCGGGCAGTACTTC.

This clonotype was counted ten times or more. The V call is TRBV19, the J call TRBJ1-5; maybe TRBD1 (6 bases). V was clipped by 3 bases and J by 5 bases, with 14 bases between them. The germline V gene has CDR1 LNHDA and CDR2 SQIVND (reference sequence). This CDR3 contains 15 residues. The CDR3 region is CASSIGRQGYQPQHF. CDR3 bases: TGTGCCAGTAGTATCGGGAGGCAGGGGTATCAGCCCCAGCATTTT.

V is TRBV25-1 and J is TRBJ1-6; 8 nucleotides line up with TRBD1. Trimming cost V 5 bases and J 9 bases; bases outside gene matches: 9. The CDR3 has 15 residues. Germline CDR1 reads MGHDK; CDR2 reads SYGVNS. This CDR3 is CASSQGAGVRSPLHF. The CDR3 bases are TGTGCCAGCAGTCAGGGGGCTGGCGTTCGTTCACCCCTCCACTTT.